This TCR beta chain was retrieved from a study of post-analysis software for immune sequencing data. Study-wide points: In patients, five or six TRBV segments were more frequent than in controls, with TRBV5-6, TRBV5-1 and TRBV20-1 among them. In multiple sclerosis, normalized Chao1 diversity was significantly below that of controls. F measure grouped same-batch samples tightly together.

The CDR3 has 13 amino acids. Germline-derived CDR1 and CDR2 are ENHRY and SYGVKD. V lost 1 base to trimming and J lost 4 bases, with 5 bases between them. Unique molecular identifiers were present in the TCR beta cDNA libraries. Each batch of about 0.85 to 10 million T cells produced some 450,000 cDNA molecules. TCRdb re-called the PCR reads with MiXCR, one entry per CDR3 protein. The sample records 550,000 to 700,000 distinct CDR3 sequences, around 44% being singletons. This clonotype was counted between two and nine times. The antigen remains unidentified. The sequenced sample consisted of blood. The chain is built from TRBV10-3 and TRBJ1-5, with D hard to call. The sequence was obtained from a girl between 5 and 17 years old with multiple sclerosis. CDR3 coding DNA: TGTGCCATCAGTGAGTTCAGTAATCAGCCCCAGCATTTT. Amino acids: CAISEFSNQPQHF.